The 11 T cell receptor beta chains given below trace back to one sample, sequenced in a study of blood T cell repertoires in COVID-19. TCRdb's table, derived via immunoSEQ multiplex PCR, lists solely in-frame clones and lacks some. The repertoire holds tens of thousands of clones, approximately 96% seen once, with around 4% in the top ten. Material for sequencing was peripheral blood. Source of these receptors: a human donor with active COVID-19. The donor label of this sample is uncertain.

The rearrangement joins TRBV6-4 to TRBJ1-2, with 7 bases that match TRBD1. V was clipped by 5 bases and J by 7 bases; unmatched bases: 4. CDR1 and CDR2 (germline): MRHNA, SNTAGT. The CDR3 is 12 residues long. The CDR3 here is CASSKGGSGYTF. CDR3 sequence (DNA): TGTGCCAGCAGTAAAGGGGGCTCTGGCTACACCTTC.

This chain connects TRBV24-1 to TRBJ2-7; the D gene is possibly TRBD2 (5 bases). V was shortened by 7 bases and J by 2 bases, with 8 bases between the two germline ends. The CDR3 has 12 residues. CDR1 and CDR2 (germline): KGHDR, SFDVKD. CDR3 amino acids: CATRRGTYEQYF. The CDR3 bases are TGTGCCACCAGACGAGGGACCTACGAGCAGTACTTC.

CDR3 amino acids: CASSQDGLGATNTGELFF. DNA of the CDR3: TGCGCCAGCAGCCAAGATGGGTTGGGGGCAACTAACACCGGGGAGCTGTTTTTT. V usage is TRBV4-3 and J usage is TRBJ2-2; tentatively, D is TRBD1 (6 bases). Trimming shortened V by 0 bases and J by 2 bases, and 16 bases separated the two germline ends. This CDR3 is 18 amino acids long. CDR1 is LGHNA and CDR2 is YSLEER in the germline V gene.

This clone was observed once. The chain carries TRBV6-1 and TRBJ1-1, with D unresolved. Germline loops: CDR1 MNHNS, CDR2 SASEGT. V was clipped by 1 base and J by 2 bases, with 8 bases between them. This CDR3 is 14 amino acids long. The CDR3 loop reads CASSEETGNTEAFF. The CDR3 DNA reads TGTGCCAGCAGTGAAGAGACGGGAAACACTGAAGCTTTCTTT.

The chain carries TRBV10-3 and TRBJ2-3; 9 bases line up with TRBD2. This CDR3 is 15 amino acids long. The V and J ends lost 8 bases and 2 bases, in that order; junction bases with no gene match: 8. Germline CDR1 and CDR2: ENHRY and SYGVKD. CDR3 amino acids: CAIGGRVGSTDTQYF. CDR3 sequence (DNA): TGTGCCATCGGCGGGAGGGTAGGCTCCACAGATACGCAGTATTTT.

This chain connects TRBV27 to TRBJ1-1; no reliable D call. Germline V gene lookup returns CDR1 MNHEY and CDR2 SMNVEV (reference sequence). The CDR3 extends over 14 amino acids. V lost 3 bases and J lost 1, with 9 bases in between. This chain's CDR3 is CASSFLGGNTEAFF. In DNA form, the CDR3 reads TGTGCCAGCAGTTTTCTGGGAGGGAACACTGAAGCTTTCTTT.

CDR3 coding DNA: TGTGCCAGCAGCTTAGTTGGACTAGCGGGGGGAGGAAGGGATACGCAGTATTTT. Translating it yields CASSLVGLAGGGRDTQYF. V gene TRBV7-2 combines with J gene TRBJ2-3; 14 bases match TRBD2. V lost 1 base and J lost 6; bases outside the gene matches: 9. Germline CDR1 reads SGHTA; CDR2 reads FQGNSA. CDR3 length equals 18 residues.

This chain joins TRBV15 and TRBJ2-7; 10 nucleotides line up with TRBD1. CDR1 LNHNV and CDR2 YYDKDF come from the germline V gene (reference sequence). The CDR3 contains 15 residues. With V trimmed by 5 bases and J by 4 bases, 8 bases remained unmatched. DNA of the CDR3: TGTGCCACCAGCTCCGGAGGGGACAGGGGTTACGAGCAGTACTTC. The encoded protein is CATSSGGDRGYEQYF. The whole variable domain, filled in from reference TRBV15 and TRBJ2-7, reads DAMVIQNPRYQVTQFGKPVTLSCSQTLNHNVMYWYQQKSSQAPKLLFHYYDKDFNNEADTPDNFQSRRPNTSFCFLDIRSPGLGDTAMYLCATSSGGDRGYEQYFGPGTRLTVT.

The V call is TRBV5-1, the J call TRBJ2-7; 7 bases line up with TRBD2. This CDR3 has 14 amino acids. In germline, CDR1 is SGHRS, CDR2 YFSETQ. The ends lost 4 bases at V and 4 bases at J; junction bases unmatched: 8. The CDR3 DNA sequence: TGCGCCAGCAGCCGGGGGGTAAGTGGTTACGAGCAGTACTTC. Its protein product is CASSRGVSGYEQYF.

The rearrangement links TRBV11-3 to TRBJ2-1; 7 nucleotides match TRBD2. Germline values: CDR1 SGHNT, CDR2 YENEEA. This CDR3 comprises 13 residues. V lost 8 bases and J lost 9; bases outside the gene matches: 10. The CDR3 coding sequence is TGTGCCAGCTCCCCGACTAGCTGGCCTGAGCAGTTCTTC. It yields the protein CASSPTSWPEQFF.

The V gene is TRBV11-2, the J gene TRBJ2-2; D not resolved. The germline CDR1 and CDR2 sequences are SGHAT and FQNNGV. The V end lost 2 bases, the J end lost 5 bases, and 6 bases lay between the germline ends. CDR3 length: 13 amino acids. In DNA, the CDR3 is TGTGCCAGCAGCTTACCAGCGACCGGGGAGCTGTTTTTT. It translates to CASSLPATGELFF.